The text below deals with one TCR beta chain. Antigen specificity is unknown. This record belongs to a study of blood T cells in healthy people across ages. The CDR3 is 15 amino acids. Germline V CDR1 and CDR2: SGHRS, YFSETQ. With V trimmed by 4 bases and J by 5 bases, 6 bases remained unmatched. Notes on the study in general: PBMCs that were unsorted prevented a conclusive naive versus antigen-experienced comparison. CMV status of donors was not determined, possibly confounding expanded clonotype changes.

A sample-barcoded 5' primer and a J-beta primer mix were used in a second PCR of roughly 6 to 11 cycles. From the 5' RACE reads, TCRdb called clonotypes with MiXCR, one entry per CDR3 protein. This sample has about 1.8 million distinct CDR3 sequences; about 49% occur once, and the top ten carry roughly 2%. The sequenced sample consisted of blood. This clonotype was obtained from a woman aged 35 to 49 in good health. The rearrangement joins TRBV5-1 to TRBJ2-1; the match to TRBD2 covers 10 bases. CDR3 DNA sequence: TGCGCCAGCAGCCAGCGGGGGGGCGGGGACAATGAGCAGTTCTTC. Protein product: CASSQRGGGDNEQFF.